Listed below are T cell receptor beta chains from one sample, sequenced in a study of cytomegalovirus exposure and HLA in healthy donors. TCRdb's copy holds only in-frame clones and misses some; the assay was immunoSEQ multiplex PCR. The sample has fewer than 150,000 clones, 65% to 70% seen once. Sequenced material: PBMCs. These receptors all stem from a human donor in good health. Each CDR3 is given with its conserved first and last residue. A D gene is named only where the DNA matches it firmly. Rows may omit the clone size; those that give it use once, few, many or a size class.

j_call clone_size d_call v_call cdr3_nt cdr3_aa
TRBJ2-2 few . TRBV2 TGTGCCAGCATACGACAGATTACCGGGGAGCTGTTTTTT CASIRQITGELFF
TRBJ2-2 once TRBD2 TRBV4-1 TGCGCCAGCAGCCAAGGTTCAGAGGAGCGGGAGTTGACAAACACCGGGGAGCTGTTTTTT CASSQGSEERELTNTGELFF
TRBJ2-1 few TRBD1 TRBV19 TGTGCCAGTAGTATCGGACAGGGGAGAAATGAGCAGTTCTTC CASSIGQGRNEQFF
TRBJ1-5 . TRBD1 TRBV5-8 TGTGCCAGCAGCTTGGTGACAGGGTGGGTCGGTCAGCCCCAGCATTTT CASSLVTGWVGQPQHF
TRBJ2-7 . TRBD1 TRBV5-1 TGCACCAGCTCTGAATCGGGGACAGGCACCTACGAGCAGTACTTC CTSSESGTGTYEQYF
TRBJ2-1 once . TRBV6-1 TGTGCCAGCAGTGAATATACATACAATGAGCAGTTCTTC CASSEYTYNEQFF
TRBJ2-7 few . TRBV5-6 TGTGCCAGCAGCTTTGGCCAGTTGGTAACCTACGAGCAGTACTTC CASSFGQLVTYEQYF
TRBJ2-1 few . TRBV7-3 TGTGCCAGCAGCTTACAGGGCTCCTACAATGAGCAGTTCTTC CASSLQGSYNEQFF
TRBJ2-7 . TRBD1 TRBV15 TGTGCCACCAGCAAAACGGGACAGTTCGTCCACGAGCAGTACTTC CATSKTGQFVHEQYF
TRBJ2-3 . . TRBV1 TGCACCAGCAGCCATCCCCAGTTGCATAGCACAGATACGCAGTATTTT CTSSHPQLHSTDTQYF
TRBJ2-1 . TRBD2 TRBV5-4 TGTGCCAGCAGCGCCGAGCTAGCGGGAGGTGTAGGGAACAATGAGCAGTTCTTC CASSAELAGGVGNNEQFF
TRBJ2-4 . . TRBV4-1 TGCGCCAGCAGCCAAGATGGGGGGTTCTCAAGGGTTCAGTACTTC CASSQDGGFSRVQYF
TRBJ2-7 . . TRBV5-6 TGTGCCAGCAGCTTGGGTGCGGGGTTGAGCGAATATACTTACGAGCAGTACTTC CASSLGAGLSEYTYEQYF
TRBJ1-2 few TRBD1 TRBV5-1 TGCGCCAGCAGCTTGGCCCCGGGACAGGGGGCGGCTGGCTACACCTTC CASSLAPGQGAAGYTF
TRBJ2-7 . TRBD2 TRBV7-9 TGTGCCAGCAGCCCCCCGGGACTAGCGGGAGAGAGGTACGAGCAGTACTTC CASSPPGLAGERYEQYF
TRBJ2-1 . TRBD1 TRBV5-1 TGCGCCAGCAGCTTGGACAGGGGGGACGGTAATGAGCAGTTCTTC CASSLDRGDGNEQFF
TRBJ1-4 . TRBD1 TRBV19 TGTGCCAGTAGTCGTACACGGGACAGGGTGGCAACTAATGAAAAACTGTTTTTT CASSRTRDRVATNEKLFF
TRBJ2-7 . . TRBV7-9 TGTGCCAGCAGCTTACCCCCCCTCTACGAGCAGTACTTC CASSLPPLYEQYF
TRBJ2-1 . . TRBV6-5 TGTGCCAGCAGTGTCGCGTACAGGAATGAGCAGTTCTTC CASSVAYRNEQFF
TRBJ2-1 . . TRBV13 TGTGCCAGCAGCTTAGGCCGGGACTTAAACAATGAGCAGTTCTTC CASSLGRDLNNEQFF
TRBJ2-1 once . TRBV14 TGTGCCAGCACCCCGGACTCGAGCTCCTACAATGAGCAGTTCTTC CASTPDSSSYNEQFF
TRBJ2-3 . TRBD2 TRBV5-1 TGCGCCAGCAGCCCGGGGACTAGCGGGAACACAGATACGCAGTATTTT CASSPGTSGNTDTQYF
TRBJ1-1 . TRBD1 TRBV2 TGTGCCAGCAGAGGACAGGCGAACACTGAAGCTTTCTTT CASRGQANTEAFF
TRBJ2-7 . TRBD1 TRBV29-1 TGCAGCGTTGAAGGACAGGGTTACTACGAGCAGTACTTC CSVEGQGYYEQYF
TRBJ2-3 . TRBD2 TRBV18 TGTGCCAGCTCACCAATTGTTAGCGGGAGCCACACAGATACGCAGTATTTT CASSPIVSGSHTDTQYF
TRBJ2-7 . TRBD1 TRBV5-4 TGTGCCAGCAGCTCGGTCCGACAGGGCGCGAATTACGAGCAGTACTTC CASSSVRQGANYEQYF
TRBJ2-7 . . TRBV18 TGTGCCAGCTCACCGACAGTTTACGAGCAGTACTTC CASSPTVYEQYF
TRBJ1-1 few . TRBV20-1 TGCAGTGCTAGAGACGACACTGAAGCTTTCTTT CSARDDTEAFF
TRBJ1-3 . TRBD1 TRBV29-1 TGCAGCGCCTGGGACAGGGGAGCGGGAGGAAACGCCATATATTTT CSAWDRGAGGNAIYF
TRBJ2-7 . TRBD2 TRBV5-1 TGCGCCAGCAGCCCGACTAGCGGGGGGGATTACGAGCAGTACTTC CASSPTSGGDYEQYF
TRBJ2-7 . TRBD1 TRBV9 TGTGCCAGCAGCGCGCAGGGGGCGCGGGAGCAGTACTTC CASSAQGAREQYF
TRBJ2-1 few TRBD1 TRBV9 TGTGCCAGCAGCGGATCCGGGACAGACTACAATGAGCAGTTCTTC CASSGSGTDYNEQFF
TRBJ2-7 few . TRBV28 TGTGCCAGCAGCACAGGACCGCGAAACTCCTACGAGCAGTACTTC CASSTGPRNSYEQYF
TRBJ2-1 few TRBD2 TRBV9 TGTGCCAGCAGCGCGACTAGCGGAGCCTACAATGAGCAGTTCTTC CASSATSGAYNEQFF
TRBJ1-4 . TRBD1 TRBV7-6 TGTGCCAGCGGGACAGTCGGATTAGAAAAACTGTTTTTT CASGTVGLEKLFF
TRBJ2-3 . . TRBV5-1 TGCGCCAGCAGCTTGGGAGGTTCGGCAGGACTGGATACGCAGTATTTT CASSLGGSAGLDTQYF
TRBJ1-2 once TRBD1 TRBV6-5 TGTGCCAGCGGCGGGGACAGTACTTACGGCTACACCTTC CASGGDSTYGYTF
TRBJ2-7 . TRBD2 TRBV5-1 TGCGCCAGCAGCTTGGAAGCTAGCGGGAGGGTCAACGAGCAGTACTTC CASSLEASGRVNEQYF
TRBJ2-1 . TRBD1 TRBV18 TGTGCCAGCTCACTGGGGACAGGAAATGAGCAGTTCTTC CASSLGTGNEQFF
TRBJ2-3 . TRBD2 TRBV28 TGTGCCAGCAGTTTTTGGGGCCTAGCGGGAGCCGGGACTGGCACAGATACGCAGTATTTT CASSFWGLAGAGTGTDTQYF
TRBJ2-5 . TRBD2 TRBV2 TGTGCCAGCAAGACTAGCGGATACCAAGAGACCCAGTACTTC CASKTSGYQETQYF
TRBJ1-2 . TRBD1 TRBV18 TGTGCCAGCTCAACCGGGACAGCTAACTATGGCTACACCTTC CASSTGTANYGYTF